The TCR beta chain described here comes from a study of cytomegalovirus exposure and HLA in healthy donors. Regarding the study as a whole: What TCR beta sequences reportedly achieved was accurate prediction of HLA-A and HLA-B alleles in most subjects. Earlier analysis yielded a pattern in which most TCR beta V segments were productive about 87% or about 30% of the time.

This clone came up once. Antigen: not known. Donors were nominally healthy when sampled, though unrecorded immune exposures were likely. 13 Jbeta primers and 60 Vbeta primers were used for the PCR. The assay was immunoSEQ multiplex PCR, and TCRdb's table has in-frame clones only and misses some. The profile shows around 150,000 clones, over 80% of them singletons. Trimming stripped 1 base from V and 3 bases from J, with 13 bases between. This CDR3 has 15 amino acids. Germline CDR1 is SGHTA and CDR2 is FQGTGA. The rearrangement joins TRBV7-3 to TRBJ2-7, with D perhaps TRBD1 (6 bases). The source of this sequence is a male donor in good health and CMV-seronegative. The sequenced material came from PBMCs. Here the CDR3 reads CASSLIRGDGYEQYF. The CDR3 nucleotides read TGTGCCAGCAGCTTAATCAGGGGAGATGGCTACGAGCAGTACTTC.